This T cell receptor (beta chain) was captured by sequencing in a study of PD-1 blockade in classical Hodgkin lymphoma. Study background: Intravenous nivolumab at 3 mg/kg was given to patients every 2 weeks.

As concerns this clone: Its antigen is undetermined.

The method was immunoSEQ multiplex PCR; TCRdb's version includes in-frame clones alone and lacks a portion of them. In the table there are 25,000 to 35,000 clones, approximately 70% of which are singletons. The time point was: cycle 4 day 1 (C4D1), after less than seven weeks of nivolumab. With no exception, relapse followed autologous stem cell transplantation in all patients, and brentuximab vedotin exposure varied. Findings and limits, study-wide: Exclusion was applied to patients who started nivolumab under 1 year after ASCT. CD4+ TCR diversity climbed significantly by C4D1, unlike CD8+ TCR diversity. Complete responders possessed baseline diversity comparable to newly diagnosed patients.

This receptor was taken from a human donor with classical Hodgkin lymphoma. The sample here was peripheral blood mononuclear cells (PBMCs), taken before the fourth cycle of nivolumab.

CDR3 residues: CASSAGGGEKLFF. In nucleotides, the CDR3 is TGTGCCAGCAGTGCTGGGGGAGGTGAAAAACTGTTTTTT. The chain combines TRBV2 with TRBJ1-4; tentatively, D is TRBD1 (5 bases). The CDR3 totals 13 residues. V was trimmed by 4 bases and J by 7 bases, leaving 10 bases between them. Germline CDR1 and CDR2: SNHLY and FYNNEI.